A selection of T cell receptor beta chains follows, all from one sample in a study of CD8 T cells in Susac syndrome. TCRdb passed the immunoSEQ multiplex PCR reads through MiXCR, listing each CDR3 protein once. Found here are around 50,000 distinct CDR3 sequences, over 90% of them singletons; the top ten hold around 0.41%. Sequenced material: CD8+ T cells from PBMCs. The source is a human donor in good health. Each CDR3 is given with its conserved first and last residue. D genes are given only for firm matches. The listing skips clone size in some rows; elsewhere it reads once, few, many or a size class.

cdr3_aa	cdr3_nt	clone_size	d_call	j_call	v_call
CASSQDLGYTGELFF	TGCGCCAGCAGCCAAGATTTAGGCTACACCGGGGAGCTGTTTTTT	.	.	TRBJ2-2	TRBV4-1
CASSTRWDTSSYEQYF	TGTGCCAGCTCCACTCGCTGGGACACAAGCTCCTACGAGCAGTACTTC	.	.	TRBJ2-7	TRBV18
CASSQDYGGLTNYGYTF	TGCGCCAGCAGCCAAGATTATGGGGGACTCACTAACTATGGCTACACCTTC	.	.	TRBJ1-2	TRBV4-3
CASSAPPWYEQYF	TGTGCCAGCAGCGCCCCTCCGTGGTACGAGCAGTACTTC	.	.	TRBJ2-7	TRBV7-8
CSARSYRGIGEQFF	TGCAGTGCTAGATCCTATAGGGGGATAGGTGAGCAGTTCTTC	.	.	TRBJ2-1	TRBV20-1
CASSLVRGSTDTQYF	TGTGCCAGCAGCTTAGTTCGGGGTAGCACAGATACGCAGTATTTT	few	.	TRBJ2-3	TRBV7-6
CASSVLAGLYNEQFF	TGTGCCAGCAGCGTACTAGCGGGGCTCTACAATGAGCAGTTCTTC	.	TRBD2	TRBJ2-1	TRBV7-9
CSASGVGTDTQYF	TGCAGTGCTAGCGGGGTCGGCACAGATACGCAGTATTTT	.	.	TRBJ2-3	TRBV20-1
CASSVGQLPRNEQFF	TGTGCCAGCAGCGTAGGGCAATTACCCCGGAATGAGCAGTTCTTC	.	.	TRBJ2-1	TRBV9
CASSQLAGGTGELFF	TGTGCCAGCAGCCAACTAGCGGGAGGGACCGGGGAGCTGTTTTTT	.	TRBD2	TRBJ2-2	TRBV7-2
CASSSLPGPTSTGPGYTF	TGTGCCAGCAGCTCCCTCCCAGGGCCGACGAGCACGGGTCCTGGCTACACCTTC	.	.	TRBJ1-2	TRBV7-9
CASSTTGVPYEQYF	TGCGCCAGCAGCACGACAGGGGTCCCCTACGAGCAGTACTTC	.	TRBD1	TRBJ2-7	TRBV5-1
CASSTLLPLGGGYTF	TGTGCCAGTAGTACACTCCTTCCCCTCGGCGGGGGCTACACCTTC	.	.	TRBJ1-2	TRBV19
CASSLGQGLGYEQYF	TGCGCCAGCAGCTTGGGACAGGGGCTGGGGTACGAGCAGTACTTC	.	TRBD1	TRBJ2-7	TRBV5-1
CSASSGGSEAFF	TGCAGTGCTAGCTCAGGGGGCTCTGAAGCTTTCTTT	.	TRBD1	TRBJ1-1	TRBV20-1
CASSFDYEQYF	TGTGCCAGCAGCTTTGACTACGAGCAGTACTTC	.	.	TRBJ2-7	TRBV7-9
CASSLDVGGANVLTF	TGTGCCAGCAGCTTAGACGTCGGAGGGGCCAACGTCCTGACTTTC	.	.	TRBJ2-6	TRBV11-2
CSAKWEGYF	TGCAGTGCCAAATGGGAGGGGTACTTC	.	TRBD2	TRBJ2-5	TRBV20-1
CASSTAGTHYGYTF	TGTGCCAGCAGCACCGCCGGGACCCACTATGGCTACACCTTC	.	.	TRBJ1-2	TRBV7-8
CAWSAEQGRSQPQHF	TGTGCCTGGAGTGCAGAACAGGGAAGGAGCCAGCCCCAGCATTTT	.	.	TRBJ1-5	TRBV30
CASMGWGTEGTEAFF	TGTGCCAGTATGGGATGGGGGACAGAAGGGACTGAAGCTTTCTTT	.	TRBD1	TRBJ1-1	TRBV19
CAWSVWDPNSPLHF	TGTGCCTGGAGTGTATGGGACCCGAATTCACCCCTCCACTTT	.	.	TRBJ1-6	TRBV30
CASSQEDGPYEQYF	TGTGCCAGCAGCCAAGAGGACGGACCCTACGAGCAGTACTTC	few	.	TRBJ2-7	TRBV4-2
CASSLGRQSGELFF	TGTGCCAGCAGCTTAGGCCGACAATCGGGGGAGCTGTTTTTT	few	.	TRBJ2-2	TRBV13
CASSLGANEQFF	TGTGCCAGCAGCCTGGGGGCGAATGAGCAGTTCTTC	.	.	TRBJ2-1	TRBV7-9
CASSQDFAYEQYF	TGTGCCAGCAGCCAAGATTTCGCCTACGAGCAGTACTTC	.	.	TRBJ2-7	TRBV3-1
CASSDGYEQYF	TGTGCCAGCAGTGATGGTTACGAGCAGTACTTC	.	.	TRBJ2-7	TRBV6-1
CASSSPMDGVNTEAFF	TGTGCCAGCAGCTCGCCTATGGACGGAGTGAACACTGAAGCTTTCTTT	few	.	TRBJ1-1	TRBV5-4
CASSYPGTGYNEQFF	TGTGCCAGCAGTTACCCGGGAACAGGGTACAATGAGCAGTTCTTC	.	.	TRBJ2-1	TRBV6-2/TRBV6-3
CAISGRQGLNQNYGYTF	TGTGCCATCAGTGGTCGACAGGGACTTAATCAAAACTATGGCTACACCTTC	.	TRBD1	TRBJ1-2	TRBV10-3
CASSLEVETISTGELFF	TGTGCCAGCAGTTTAGAGGTGGAGACTATAAGCACCGGGGAGCTGTTTTTT	.	.	TRBJ2-2	TRBV12-3/TRBV12-4
CASSSDRLAYEQYF	TGTGCCAGCAGCTCGGACAGGCTCGCCTACGAGCAGTACTTC	.	TRBD1	TRBJ2-7	TRBV7-9
CSVMPGTGFNEQYF	TGCAGCGTCATGCCCGGGACAGGGTTCAACGAGCAGTACTTC	.	TRBD1	TRBJ2-7	TRBV29-1
CASSLWGDTGELFF	TGCGCCAGCAGCTTATGGGGTGACACCGGGGAGCTGTTTTTT	.	.	TRBJ2-2	TRBV5-1
CASSLVPGLAGDTQYF	TGTGCCAGCAGCTTAGTCCCGGGACTAGCGGGGGATACGCAGTATTTT	.	TRBD2	TRBJ2-3	TRBV7-9
CSAWDRGTGELFF	TGCAGTGCTTGGGACAGGGGGACCGGGGAGCTGTTTTTT	.	TRBD1	TRBJ2-2	TRBV20-1
CASSQEGAGANVLTF	TGTGCCAGCAGCCAGGAGGGGGCTGGGGCCAACGTCCTGACTTTC	.	.	TRBJ2-6	TRBV7-6
CASSYGTGPRETQYF	TGTGCCAGCAGTTACGGGACAGGCCCCCGAGAGACCCAGTACTTC	once	TRBD1	TRBJ2-5	TRBV2
CASSLNRAPYEQYF	TGTGCCAGCAGTTTGAACAGGGCTCCCTACGAGCAGTACTTC	.	.	TRBJ2-7	TRBV2
CASSLSGTLGYEQYF	TGTGCCAGCAGTTTATCGGGGACTCTGGGCTACGAGCAGTACTTC	.	.	TRBJ2-7	TRBV27
CASSEEGWGVGYGYTF	TGTGCCAGCAGTGAAGAGGGTTGGGGGGTGGGCTATGGCTACACCTTC	.	.	TRBJ1-2	TRBV25-1
CSAGQGGYEQYF	TGCAGTGCTGGACAGGGAGGCTACGAGCAGTACTTC	.	TRBD1	TRBJ2-7	TRBV20-1